A selection of T cell receptor beta chains follows, all from one sample in a study of cytotoxic CD8 clonotypes in ibrutinib-treated CLL. Method: immunoSEQ multiplex PCR; TCRdb's copy keeps in-frame clones and lacks some. The sample shows about 140,000 clones, around 93% of them seen only once. Sequencing used PBMCs, obtained after 12 months of ibrutinib treatment. These receptors were collected from a human donor with chronic lymphocytic leukemia. CDR3s include the opening cysteine and the closing phenylalanine or tryptophan. Each record gives: V gene, clone size, J gene, D gene, CDR3 protein, CDR3 DNA. A D gene is named only where the DNA matches it firmly. Size tells how often a clone was seen (once, few, many) or the class of an expanded clone, and some rows leave it out.

TRBV7-6	.	TRBJ2-1	.	CASSLADSYNEQFF	TGTGCCAGCAGCTTAGCGGACTCCTACAATGAGCAGTTCTTC
TRBV10-2	.	TRBJ2-6	.	CASGPGPISGANVLTF	TGCGCCAGCGGCCCGGGCCCTATCTCTGGGGCCAACGTCCTGACTTTC
TRBV27	.	TRBJ2-1	TRBD1	CASSRGLGTGRVEQFF	TGTGCCAGCAGCCGTGGGTTAGGGACAGGGAGGGTTGAGCAGTTCTTC
TRBV5-1	once	TRBJ2-7	.	CASSLAAASYEQYF	TGCGCCAGCAGCTTGGCGGCGGCCTCCTACGAGCAGTACTTC
TRBV19	.	TRBJ1-1	.	CASKEGPRTEAFF	TGTGCCAGTAAGGAGGGTCCAAGGACTGAAGCTTTCTTT
TRBV7-2	.	TRBJ2-5	TRBD2	CASSFIAGGLGTQYF	TGTGCCAGCAGCTTTATAGCGGGAGGCCTTGGGACCCAGTACTTC
TRBV12-5	.	TRBJ2-7	TRBD1	CASGLDPGQSYEQYF	TGTGCTAGTGGTTTGGATCCGGGACAGTCCTACGAGCAGTACTTC
TRBV6-5	.	TRBJ2-5	TRBD2	CASSYYSGSGKTQYF	TGTGCCAGCAGTTACTACAGCGGGAGCGGTAAGACCCAGTACTTC
TRBV11-2	.	TRBJ2-5	TRBD2	CASSLEGRGRAVETQYF	TGTGCCAGCAGCTTAGAGGGGCGCGGGAGGGCCGTAGAGACCCAGTACTTC
TRBV7-2	.	TRBJ1-2	.	CASSLFISSNYGYTF	TGTGCCAGCAGCTTATTTATTTCCTCTAACTATGGCTACACCTTC
TRBV19	once	TRBJ2-3	.	CASTLTASTDTQYF	TGTGCCAGTACCCTGACAGCTAGCACAGATACGCAGTATTTT
TRBV2	.	TRBJ2-6	.	CASSAGAGANVLTF	TGTGCCAGCAGTGCAGGGGCTGGGGCCAACGTCCTGACTTTC
TRBV7-3	.	TRBJ2-7	.	CASSPSRNPGHAYEQYF	TGTGCCAGCAGCCCTTCGAGAAATCCGGGACACGCATACGAGCAGTACTTC
TRBV25-1	.	TRBJ2-7	TRBD1	CASSDPGTGDYEQYF	TGTGCCAGCAGTGACCCCGGGACAGGGGACTACGAGCAGTACTTC
TRBV6-5	.	TRBJ2-2	.	CASSSRTSRTGELFF	TGTGCCAGCAGTTCAAGGACTTCCCGCACCGGGGAGCTGTTTTTT
TRBV18	once	TRBJ1-1	.	CASSPSQGESEAFF	TGTGCCAGCTCACCATCACAGGGTGAGTCTGAAGCTTTCTTT
TRBV7-3	.	TRBJ2-7	TRBD2	CASSSDSGSYEQYF	TGTGCCAGCAGCTCCGATAGCGGGAGCTACGAGCAGTACTTC
TRBV5-1	once	TRBJ1-1	TRBD1	CASSQQGAEAFF	TGCGCCAGCAGCCAACAGGGGGCTGAAGCTTTCTTT
TRBV30	.	TRBJ1-1	.	CAWSTRPTPNTEAFF	TGTGCCTGGAGTACCAGACCCACACCGAACACTGAAGCTTTCTTT
TRBV4-2	.	TRBJ2-7	TRBD1	CASSQDRTGRYNSYEQYF	TGTGCCAGCAGCCAAGATCGGACAGGGAGATACAACTCCTACGAGCAGTACTTC
TRBV12-5	once	TRBJ2-2	TRBD1	CASGLVDRGRLIGTGELFF	TGTGCTAGTGGTTTGGTAGACAGGGGGCGTCTTATTGGCACCGGGGAGCTGTTTTTT
TRBV7-3	.	TRBJ2-3	.	CASSFLGDSTDTQYF	TGTGCCAGCAGCTTCCTAGGGGATAGCACAGATACGCAGTATTTT
TRBV5-4	.	TRBJ2-2	TRBD2	CASSLVGGRDTGELFF	TGTGCCAGCAGCTTGGTAGGAGGGAGGGACACCGGGGAGCTGTTTTTT
TRBV6-5	.	TRBJ2-2	TRBD2	CASRTSGDFTGELFF	TGTGCCAGCAGAACTAGCGGGGATTTCACCGGGGAGCTGTTTTTT
TRBV27	.	TRBJ2-3	.	CASSFNEGLADTDTQYF	TGTGCCAGCAGTTTTAACGAGGGTTTAGCGGACACAGATACGCAGTATTTT
TRBV2	once	TRBJ2-7	.	CASSEGSSYEQYF	TGTGCCAGCAGTGAAGGTTCCAGCTACGAGCAGTACTTC
TRBV5-6	.	TRBJ2-1	.	CATSRMGEQFF	TGTGCTACTTCTAGAATGGGTGAGCAGTTCTTC
TRBV6-5	.	TRBJ1-1	.	CASSSGSWGTEAFF	TGTGCCAGCAGTTCGGGCAGTTGGGGCACTGAAGCTTTCTTT
TRBV7-2	.	TRBJ2-7	.	CASSLQGTTYEQYF	TGTGCCAGCAGCCTCCAGGGGACCACCTACGAGCAGTACTTC
TRBV7-9	.	TRBJ2-6	.	CASSLSSGANVLTF	TGTGCCAGCAGCTTAAGCTCTGGGGCCAACGTCCTGACTTTC
TRBV29-1	.	TRBJ2-7	.	CSVPGTGLGEQYF	TGCAGCGTTCCCGGGACTGGCCTTGGGGAGCAGTACTTC
TRBV18	few	TRBJ2-7	TRBD1	CASSPLKGANEQYF	TGTGCCAGCTCACCACTCAAGGGGGCGAACGAGCAGTACTTC
TRBV9	.	TRBJ2-1	.	CASSVWGFNEQFF	TGTGCCAGCAGCGTTTGGGGTTTCAATGAGCAGTTCTTC
TRBV10-3	few	TRBJ2-2	TRBD2	CAISGTSGTPPGELFF	TGTGCCATCAGTGGGACTAGCGGGACGCCCCCCGGGGAGCTGTTTTTT
TRBV5-1	.	TRBJ2-1	.	CASMSGPGADEQFF	TGCGCCAGCATGTCCGGACCCGGGGCGGATGAGCAGTTCTTC
TRBV15	.	TRBJ2-1	.	CATRGNLDNEQFF	TGTGCCACCAGGGGGAATTTGGACAATGAGCAGTTCTTC
TRBV6-1	.	TRBJ2-2	TRBD2	CASSGLAGVPGELFF	TGTGCCAGCAGCGGACTAGCGGGAGTCCCCGGGGAGCTGTTTTTT
TRBV5-1	.	TRBJ2-7	.	CASSLRQGTYEQYF	TGCGCCAGCAGCTTGAGGCAGGGTACCTACGAGCAGTACTTC
TRBV19	.	TRBJ1-2	.	CASSITQAGGYTF	TGTGCCAGTAGTATAACACAGGCAGGCGGCTACACCTTC
TRBV9	.	TRBJ2-1	TRBD1	CASSVVQGSYNEQFF	TGTGCCAGCAGCGTAGTACAGGGGTCGTACAATGAGCAGTTCTTC
TRBV6-5	.	TRBJ1-1	.	CASSYSRTAMNTEAFF	TGTGCCAGCAGTTACTCGAGAACAGCAATGAACACTGAAGCTTTCTTT
TRBV13	.	TRBJ2-5	.	CASSLGGGRPQTQYF	TGTGCCAGCAGCTTAGGAGGGGGTAGACCTCAGACCCAGTACTTC
TRBV10-1	.	TRBJ2-5	.	CASSDGVKETQYF	TGCGCCAGCAGTGATGGGGTGAAAGAGACCCAGTACTTC
TRBV28	.	TRBJ2-3	TRBD1	CASSSQGAGDTQYF	TGTGCCAGCAGTAGTCAGGGGGCGGGAGATACGCAGTATTTT
TRBV7-6	.	TRBJ2-7	.	CASSPNLDRTREQYF	TGTGCCAGCAGCCCGAACCTGGACCGCACTCGCGAGCAGTACTTC
TRBV5-1	.	TRBJ2-3	TRBD2	CASSLGLAGETDTQYF	TGCGCCAGCAGCTTGGGCCTAGCGGGAGAGACAGATACGCAGTATTTT
TRBV2	.	TRBJ1-1	.	CASRLDRNTEAFF	TGTGCCAGCAGATTGGACAGGAACACTGAAGCTTTCTTT
TRBV30	.	TRBJ2-2	.	CAWSAPGMRTGELFF	TGTGCCTGGAGTGCCCCGGGGATGCGCACCGGGGAGCTGTTTTTT
TRBV2	.	TRBJ2-2	.	CASLKWGETDTGELFF	TGTGCCAGCCTTAAGTGGGGGGAAACGGACACCGGGGAGCTGTTTTTT
TRBV10-3	.	TRBJ2-2	.	CAITHSKTETGELFF	TGTGCCATCACTCATTCCAAGACTGAGACCGGGGAGCTGTTTTTT
TRBV7-7	.	TRBJ2-3	.	CASSLASTDTQYF	TGTGCTAGCAGCTTAGCTAGCACAGATACGCAGTATTTT
TRBV28	.	TRBJ2-7	TRBD1	CASNPQGFSYEQYF	TGTGCCAGCAACCCACAGGGGTTCTCCTACGAGCAGTACTTC
TRBV2	.	TRBJ2-3	.	CASSVGAARGDTQYF	TGTGCCAGCAGTGTCGGAGCGGCGCGGGGAGATACGCAGTATTTT
TRBV7-8	.	TRBJ2-7	TRBD2	CASSLEYGGRAEVYEQYF	TGTGCCAGCAGCTTAGAGTATGGCGGGAGGGCCGAGGTCTACGAGCAGTACTTC
TRBV5-1	once	TRBJ2-7	TRBD2	CASQVSGNSYEQYF	TGCGCCAGCCAGGTTAGCGGGAACTCCTACGAGCAGTACTTC
TRBV7-2	.	TRBJ2-5	.	CASSPRDGQETQYF	TGTGCCAGCAGCCCACGGGACGGCCAAGAGACCCAGTACTTC